This T cell receptor (beta chain) is from a study of cytomegalovirus exposure and HLA in healthy donors. Use of 60 Vbeta and 13 Jbeta primers characterized the PCR. The data were produced by immunoSEQ multiplex PCR, yet TCRdb's version contains in-frame clones alone and is incomplete. The table shows 180,000 or so clones, with roughly 80% occurring only once. Per the germline V gene, CDR1 is SGHDT and CDR2 is YYEEEE. The CDR3 spans 11 residues. The V end was cut by 3 bases, the J end by 8 bases, with 8 bases between. The rearrangement joins TRBV5-6 to TRBJ1-1; no firm D call. This TCR came from a woman aged 45-60 years in good health and CMV-seropositive. The sequencing input was PBMCs. The CDR3 region has the DNA TGTGCCAGCAGCTCGACGGAGGAAGCTTTCTTT. The encoded protein is CASSSTEEAFF.